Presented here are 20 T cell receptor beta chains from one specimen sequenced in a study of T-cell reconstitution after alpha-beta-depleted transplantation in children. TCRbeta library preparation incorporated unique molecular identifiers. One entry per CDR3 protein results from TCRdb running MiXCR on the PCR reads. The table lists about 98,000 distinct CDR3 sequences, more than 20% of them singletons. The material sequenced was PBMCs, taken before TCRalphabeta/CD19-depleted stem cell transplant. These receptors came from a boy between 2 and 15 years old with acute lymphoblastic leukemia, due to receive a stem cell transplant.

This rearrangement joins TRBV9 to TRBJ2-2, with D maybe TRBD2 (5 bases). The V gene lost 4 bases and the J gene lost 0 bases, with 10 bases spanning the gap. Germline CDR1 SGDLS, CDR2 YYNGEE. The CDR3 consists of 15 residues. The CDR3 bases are TGTGCCAGCAGCCAACTGGGAGCGAACACCGGGGAGCTGTTTTTT. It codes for CASSQLGANTGELFF. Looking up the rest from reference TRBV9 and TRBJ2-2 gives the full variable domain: DSGVTQTPKHLITATGQRVTLRCSPRSGDLSVYWYQQSLDQGLQFLIQYYNGEERAKGNILERFSAQQFPDLHSELNLSSLELGDSALYFCASSQLGANTGELFFGEGSRLTVL.

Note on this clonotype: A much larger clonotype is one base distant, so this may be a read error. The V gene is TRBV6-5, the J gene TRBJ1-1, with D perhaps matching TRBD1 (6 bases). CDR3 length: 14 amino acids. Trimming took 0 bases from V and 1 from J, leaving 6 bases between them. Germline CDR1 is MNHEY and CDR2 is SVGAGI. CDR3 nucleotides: TGTGCCAGCAGTTACTCAGGGGGGAACACTGAAGCTTTCTTT. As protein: CASSYSGGNTEAFF.

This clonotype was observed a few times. The CDR3 reads CASTPQGAQTEQYF. CDR3 DNA: TGTGCCAGCACCCCACAGGGGGCGCAGACCGAGCAGTACTTC. The genes are TRBV7-2 and TRBJ2-7; 9 nucleotides agree with TRBD1. Germline loops: CDR1 SGHTA, CDR2 FQGNSA. The CDR3 contains 14 residues. V lost 7 bases, J lost 6 bases, and 10 bases stayed unmatched. Full variable domain (outside the CDR3, taken from reference TRBV7-2 and TRBJ2-7): GAGVSQSPSNKVTEKGKDVELRCDPISGHTALYWYRQSLGQGLEFLIYFQGNSAPDKSGLPSDRFSAERTGGSVSTLTIQRTQQEDSAVYLCASTPQGAQTEQYFGPGTRLTVT.

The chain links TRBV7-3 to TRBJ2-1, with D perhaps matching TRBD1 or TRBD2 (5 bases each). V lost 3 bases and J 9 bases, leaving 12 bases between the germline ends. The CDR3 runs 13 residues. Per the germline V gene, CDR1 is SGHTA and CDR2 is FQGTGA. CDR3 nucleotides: TGTGCCAGCAGCTTGCTCGGGGCCTCTGAGCAGTTCTTC. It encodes CASSLLGASEQFF. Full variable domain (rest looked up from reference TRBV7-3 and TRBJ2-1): GAGVSQTPSNKVTEKGKYVELRCDPISGHTALYWYRQSLGQGPEFLIYFQGTGAADDSGLPNDRFFAVRPEGSVSTLKIQRTERGDSAVYLCASSLLGASEQFFGPGTRLTVL.

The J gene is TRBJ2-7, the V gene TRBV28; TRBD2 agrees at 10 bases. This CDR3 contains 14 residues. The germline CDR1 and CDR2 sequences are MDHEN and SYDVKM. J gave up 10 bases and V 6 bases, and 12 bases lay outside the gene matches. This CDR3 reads CASSTQALAGHQYF. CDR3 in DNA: TGTGCCAGCAGCACACAAGCACTAGCGGGACACCAGTACTTC.

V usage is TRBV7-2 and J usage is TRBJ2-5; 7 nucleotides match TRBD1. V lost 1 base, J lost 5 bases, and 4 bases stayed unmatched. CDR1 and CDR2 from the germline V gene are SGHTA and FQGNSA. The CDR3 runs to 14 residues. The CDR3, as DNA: TGTGCCAGCAGCTTAGGGAGCAGGGGGGAGACCCAGTACTTC. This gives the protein CASSLGSRGETQYF. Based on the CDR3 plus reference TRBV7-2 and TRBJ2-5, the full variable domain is GAGVSQSPSNKVTEKGKDVELRCDPISGHTALYWYRQSLGQGLEFLIYFQGNSAPDKSGLPSDRFSAERTGGSVSTLTIQRTQQEDSAVYLCASSLGSRGETQYFGPGTRLLVL.

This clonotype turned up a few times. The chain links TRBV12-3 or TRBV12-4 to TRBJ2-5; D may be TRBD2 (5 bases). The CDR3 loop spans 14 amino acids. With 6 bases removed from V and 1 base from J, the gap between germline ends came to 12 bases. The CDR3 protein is CASRVSGLQETQYF. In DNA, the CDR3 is TGTGCCAGCAGGGTTAGTGGACTCCAAGAGACCCAGTACTTC.

This chain's CDR3 is CASGTGAGETQYF. The CDR3 DNA reads as TGTGCTAGTGGTACAGGGGCGGGGGAGACCCAGTACTTC. J is TRBJ2-5 and V is TRBV12-5, with D perhaps matching TRBD1 (7 bases). Trimming took 5 bases from V and 5 from J, leaving 12 bases between them. The CDR3 contains 13 residues. The germline CDR1 and CDR2 sequences are LGHNT and FRNRAP.

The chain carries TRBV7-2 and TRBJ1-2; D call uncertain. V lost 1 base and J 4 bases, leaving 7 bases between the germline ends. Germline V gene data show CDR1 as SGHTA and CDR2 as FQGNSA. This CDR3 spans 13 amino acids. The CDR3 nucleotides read TGTGCCAGCAGCTTAGGGACCTTCTATGGCTACACCTTC. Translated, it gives CASSLGTFYGYTF.

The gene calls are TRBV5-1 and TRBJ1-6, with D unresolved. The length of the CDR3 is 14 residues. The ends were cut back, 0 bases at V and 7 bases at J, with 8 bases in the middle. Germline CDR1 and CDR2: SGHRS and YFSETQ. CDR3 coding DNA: TGCGCCAGCAGCTTGGATAGACCGAATTCACCCCTCCACTTT. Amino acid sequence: CASSLDRPNSPLHF. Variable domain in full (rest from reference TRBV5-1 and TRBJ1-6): KAGVTQTPRYLIKTRGQQVTLSCSPISGHRSVSWYQQTPGQGLQFLFEYFSETQRNKGNFPGRFSGRQFSNSRSEMNVSTLELGDSALYLCASSLDRPNSPLHFGNGTRLTVT.

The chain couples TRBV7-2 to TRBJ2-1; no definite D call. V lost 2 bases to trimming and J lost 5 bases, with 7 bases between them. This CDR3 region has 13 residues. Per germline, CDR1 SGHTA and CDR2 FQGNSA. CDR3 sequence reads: CASSLSRNNEQFF. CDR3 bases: TGTGCCAGCAGCTTATCTAGGAACAATGAGCAGTTCTTC.

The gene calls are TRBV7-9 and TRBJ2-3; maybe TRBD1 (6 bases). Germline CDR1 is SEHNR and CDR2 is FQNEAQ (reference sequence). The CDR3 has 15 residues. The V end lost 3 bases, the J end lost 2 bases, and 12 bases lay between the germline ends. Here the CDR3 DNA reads TGTGCCAGCAGCTTGGACAGCCCCTTCACAGATACGCAGTATTTT. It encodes CASSLDSPFTDTQYF.

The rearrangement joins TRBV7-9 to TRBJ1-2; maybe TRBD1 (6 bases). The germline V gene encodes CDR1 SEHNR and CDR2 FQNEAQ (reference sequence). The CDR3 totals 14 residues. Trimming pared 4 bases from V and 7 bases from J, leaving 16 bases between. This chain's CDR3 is CASSYLQGYSGYTF. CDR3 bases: TGTGCCAGCAGCTATTTACAGGGTTATAGTGGCTACACCTTC. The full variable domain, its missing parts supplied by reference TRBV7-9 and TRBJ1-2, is DTGVSQNPRHKITKRGQNVTFRCDPISEHNRLYWYRQTLGQGPEFLTYFQNEAQLEKSRLLSDRFSAERPKGSFSTLEIQRTEQGDSAMYLCASSYLQGYSGYTFGSGTRLTVV.

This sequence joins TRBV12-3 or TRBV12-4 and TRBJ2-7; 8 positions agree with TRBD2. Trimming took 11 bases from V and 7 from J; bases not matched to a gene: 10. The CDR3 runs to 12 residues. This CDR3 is CARGGLDDEQYF. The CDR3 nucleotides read TGTGCCCGCGGGGGACTAGATGATGAGCAGTACTTC.

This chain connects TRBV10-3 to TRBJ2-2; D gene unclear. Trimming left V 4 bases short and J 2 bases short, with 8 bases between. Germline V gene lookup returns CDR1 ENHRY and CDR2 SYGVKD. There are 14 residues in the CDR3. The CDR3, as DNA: TGTGCCATCAGTGCCCTAGATAACACCGGGGAGCTGTTTTTT. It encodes CAISALDNTGELFF.

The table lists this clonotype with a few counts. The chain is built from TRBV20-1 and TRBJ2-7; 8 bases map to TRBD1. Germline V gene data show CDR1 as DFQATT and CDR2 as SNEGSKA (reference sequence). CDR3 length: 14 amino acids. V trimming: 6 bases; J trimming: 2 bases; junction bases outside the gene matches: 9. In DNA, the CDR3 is TGCAGTGCCCAGGGGGCTAGCGTTACCTACGAGCAGTACTTC. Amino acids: CSAQGASVTYEQYF.

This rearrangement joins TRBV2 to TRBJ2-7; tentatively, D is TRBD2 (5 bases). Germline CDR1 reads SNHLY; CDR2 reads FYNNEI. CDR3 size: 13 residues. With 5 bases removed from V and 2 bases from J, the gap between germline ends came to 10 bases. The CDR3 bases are TGTGCCAGCAGTAGGACTTCAGCCTACGAGCAGTACTTC. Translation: CASSRTSAYEQYF.

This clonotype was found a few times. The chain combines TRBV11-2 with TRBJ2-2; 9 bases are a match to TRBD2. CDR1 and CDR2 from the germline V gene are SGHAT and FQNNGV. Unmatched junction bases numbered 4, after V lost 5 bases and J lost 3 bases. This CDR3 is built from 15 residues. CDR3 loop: CASSLGLAYTGELFF. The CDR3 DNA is TGTGCCAGCAGCCTGGGACTAGCTTACACCGGGGAGCTGTTTTTT.

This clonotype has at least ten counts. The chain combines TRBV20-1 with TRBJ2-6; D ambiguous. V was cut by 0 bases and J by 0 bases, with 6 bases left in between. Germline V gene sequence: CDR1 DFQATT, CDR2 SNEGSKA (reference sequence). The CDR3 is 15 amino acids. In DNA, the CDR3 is TGCAGTGCTAGAGATCGTGCCTCTGGGGCCAACGTCCTGACTTTC. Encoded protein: CSARDRASGANVLTF.

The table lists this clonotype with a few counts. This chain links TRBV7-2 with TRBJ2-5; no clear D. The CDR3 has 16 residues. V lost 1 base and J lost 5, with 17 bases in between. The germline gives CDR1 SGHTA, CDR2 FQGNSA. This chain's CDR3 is CASSLGGLLTKETQYF. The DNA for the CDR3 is TGTGCCAGCAGCTTAGGAGGCCTACTAACTAAGGAGACCCAGTACTTC.